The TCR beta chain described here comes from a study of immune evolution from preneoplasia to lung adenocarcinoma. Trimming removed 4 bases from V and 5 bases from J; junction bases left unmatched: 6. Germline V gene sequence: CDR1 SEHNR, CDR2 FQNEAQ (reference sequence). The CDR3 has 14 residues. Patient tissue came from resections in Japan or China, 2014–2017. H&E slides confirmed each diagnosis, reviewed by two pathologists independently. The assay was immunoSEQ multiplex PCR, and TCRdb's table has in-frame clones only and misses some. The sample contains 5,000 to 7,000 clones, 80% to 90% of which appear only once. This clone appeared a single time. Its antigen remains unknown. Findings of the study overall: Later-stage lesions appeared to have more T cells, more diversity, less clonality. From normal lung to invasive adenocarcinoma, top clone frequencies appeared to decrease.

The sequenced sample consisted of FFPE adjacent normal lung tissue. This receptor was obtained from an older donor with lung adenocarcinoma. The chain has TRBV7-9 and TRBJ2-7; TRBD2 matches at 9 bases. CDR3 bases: TGTGCCAGCAGCTACAGGACTAGCGTCCACGAGCAGTACTTC. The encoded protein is CASSYRTSVHEQYF.